The rows below give T cell receptor beta chains drawn from one sample of a study of cytomegalovirus exposure and HLA in healthy donors. Measured with immunoSEQ multiplex PCR; TCRdb has only the in-frame clones, and not every one. The sample has some 86,000 clones, 80% to 95% seen once. Sequencing was carried out using PBMCs. All receptors derive from a woman aged 25 to 39 in good health and CMV-seronegative. The conserved cysteine and the conserved F or W are not part of the CDR3 here.

j_call v_call cdr3_aa
TRBJ1-1 TRBV19 ASSTLQGDLEAF
TRBJ1-2 TRBV30 AWIFRGNGYT
TRBJ1-4 TRBV29-1 SVHVLGQGVEKLF
TRBJ1-6 TRBV7-3 ASSLTGSSYNSPLH
TRBJ1-1 TRBV11-2 ASSLDLGRGSAF
TRBJ1-1 TRBV6-6 ASDGKNTEAF
TRBJ1-2 TRBV28 ASSLLQGNGYT
TRBJ2-6 TRBV13 ASSLGDYLGASGANVLT
TRBJ2-1 TRBV18 ASSFSGTSNNEQF
TRBJ1-5 TRBV7-8 ASSLVGLQANQPQH
TRBJ1-2 TRBV7-2 ASSLLGARSYGYT
TRBJ2-5 TRBV28 ASLGGAETQY
TRBJ2-7 TRBV12-1 ASSPDNRDSDSYEQY
TRBJ2-1 TRBV7-3 ASSPTPGQGANEQF
TRBJ1-2 TRBV6-5 ASSLYRKERGGYT